These 8 T cell receptor beta chains were sequenced from one sample in a study of blood T cell repertoires in COVID-19. Measured with immunoSEQ multiplex PCR; TCRdb has only the in-frame clones, and not every one. Of 200,000 or so clones listed, almost 80% were seen once; the top ten hold roughly a sixth. Material for sequencing was peripheral blood. The source is a man in his 60s with active or convalescent COVID-19.

This chain uses TRBV20-1 with TRBJ1-4; D gene ambiguous. V lost 3 bases and J lost 0, with 5 bases in between. Germline V gene sequence: CDR1 DFQATT, CDR2 SNEGSKA (reference sequence). CDR3 size: 13 residues. CDR3 sequence: CSASPTTNEKLFF. In DNA, the CDR3 is TGCAGTGCTAGTCCAACAACTAATGAAAAACTGTTTTTT.

The V gene is TRBV5-4, the J gene TRBJ2-5, with 9 bases identical to TRBD1. The CDR3 spans 15 residues. Trimming took 4 bases from V and 1 from J; bases not matched to a gene: 5. The germline V gene encodes CDR1 SGHNT and CDR2 YYREEE (reference sequence). DNA for the CDR3: TGTGCCAGCAGCGGCGGGACAGGGAGCCAAGAGACCCAGTACTTC. Its protein is CASSGGTGSQETQYF.

This chain uses TRBV5-1 with TRBJ2-2; D not certain. There are 12 residues in the CDR3. Trimming pared 3 bases from V and 2 bases from J, leaving 2 bases between. Germline values: CDR1 SGHRS, CDR2 YFSETQ. The chain's CDR3 is CASSSNTGELFF. The DNA for the CDR3 is TGCGCCAGCAGCTCAAACACCGGGGAGCTGTTTTTT.

The CDR3 loop reads CASSLRTGGDQPQHF. The CDR3 nucleotides read TGTGCCAGCAGCCTCCGGACAGGGGGAGATCAGCCCCAGCATTTT. The chain has TRBV7-2 and TRBJ1-5; 10 bases are shared with TRBD1. The CDR3 loop spans 15 amino acids. The V segment lost 5 bases and the J segment 5 bases; nucleotides outside the gene matches: 6. The germline V gene encodes CDR1 SGHTA and CDR2 FQGNSA.

The chain employs TRBV13 and TRBJ1-1; 7 nucleotides align to TRBD1. V was clipped by 4 bases and J by 1 base; unmatched bases: 9. This CDR3 has 16 amino acids. CDR1 and CDR2 (germline): PRHDT, FYEKMQ (reference sequence). CDR3 protein: CASSSRDRAWNTEAFF. Here the CDR3 DNA reads TGTGCCAGCAGCTCCCGGGACAGAGCCTGGAACACTGAAGCTTTCTTT.

This clone occurred a few times. The V gene is TRBV24-1, the J gene TRBJ2-3; 7 bases fit TRBD2. Looked up from germline, CDR1 is KGHDR and CDR2 is SFDVKD. CDR3 length equals 16 residues. V lost 3 bases, J lost 3 bases, and 8 bases stayed unmatched. In nucleotides, the CDR3 is TGTGCCACCAGTGATCCCGGGGAGGGTGCGACAGATACGCAGTATTTT. Residues: CATSDPGEGATDTQYF.

This chain connects TRBV27 to TRBJ2-3; 8 bases agree with TRBD1. Looked up from germline, CDR1 is MNHEY and CDR2 is SMNVEV (reference sequence). J gave up 5 bases and V 0 bases, and 7 bases lay outside the gene matches. The CDR3 length is 16 residues. As DNA, the CDR3 is TGTGCCAGCAGTTTATCCGGGACAGGATCTGGAGATACGCAGTATTTT. Amino acid sequence: CASSLSGTGSGDTQYF.

CDR3 protein: CASSYSTPSGNTGELFF. CDR3 DNA sequence: TGTGCCAGCAGTTACTCTACCCCTAGCGGGAACACCGGGGAGCTGTTTTTT. The chain is built from TRBV6-2 or TRBV6-3 and TRBJ2-2; 7 nucleotides align to TRBD2. The CDR3 is 17 amino acids. The germline V gene encodes CDR1 MNHEY and CDR2 SVGEGT. V shed 0 bases, J shed 1 base, and the junction held 5 bases outside the gene matches.